Included here is one T cell receptor beta chain sequence, with context. Trimming pared 5 bases from V and 11 bases from J, leaving 11 bases between. This CDR3 contains 11 residues. Germline V CDR1 and CDR2: SGHKS, YYEKEE (reference sequence). The data stem from a study of blood T cell repertoires in COVID-19. Study summary: COVID-19 samples from acute and convalescent phases originated in the United States, Italy and Spain. From T cells, B-cell-depleted T cells, or PBMCs came the material, which was cDNA or gDNA.

Assay used: immunoSEQ multiplex PCR; TCRdb lists only in-frame clones, some missing. Of 150,000 to 200,000 clones listed, under 90% are singletons. Cohort allocation depended upon clinical history that participants reported. The study counted Cohort 3 donors as recovered given two negative PCRs, clearance, or symptom resolution. The receptor was isolated from a man over 45 who had recovered from COVID-19. Input material: PBMCs or T cells enriched from blood (not recorded which). V usage is TRBV5-5 and J usage is TRBJ1-3; D possibly corresponds to TRBD1 (6 bases). CDR3 DNA: TGTGCCAGCAGAAGGGGGAGGGCCATATATTTT. Translation: CASRRGRAIYF.